One and the same sample provided the 20 T cell receptor beta chains below, sequenced in a study of shared clonotypes between healthy human individuals. Here immunoSEQ multiplex PCR was the method, and the copy in TCRdb shows in-frame clones only, minus some. The sample contains roughly 2 million clones, approximately 94% of which appear only once. Sequenced input: naive CD4+ T cells sorted from blood. As for subset: CD45RA+ positively selected. These receptors were obtained from a young man in good health.

Details on this clone: Other DNA sequences of this sample code for an identical CDR3. The J gene is TRBJ1-1, the V gene TRBV28; perhaps TRBD1 as D (6 bases). This CDR3 contains 12 residues. The germline V gene has CDR1 MDHEN and CDR2 SYDVKM. Trimming took off 6 bases at V and 2 bases at J, with 7 bases between the two ends. CDR3 DNA sequence: TGTGCCAGCAGGGGGGCTAACACTGAAGCTTTCTTT. Translating gives CASRGANTEAFF. The full variable domain, in which reference TRBV28 and TRBJ1-1 provide the parts outside the CDR3, is DVKVTQSSRYLVKRTGEKVFLECVQDMDHENMFWYRQDPGLGLRLIYFSYDVKMKEKGDIPEGYSVSREKKERFSLILESASTNQTSMYLCASRGANTEAFFGQGTRLTVV.

As regards this clone: Other DNA sequences in the same sample also yield this CDR3. As DNA, the CDR3 is TGTGCCAGCAGTGAAGGACAGGGCACCGGGGAGCTGTTTTTT. Encoded protein: CASSEGQGTGELFF. This sequence joins TRBV2 and TRBJ2-2, with 7 bases identical to TRBD1. V lost 1 base, J lost 4 bases, and 0 bases stayed unmatched. Germline loops: CDR1 SNHLY, CDR2 FYNNEI. The CDR3 runs 14 residues.

This clone occurred once. The V and J genes are TRBV6-1 and TRBJ2-2, with D possibly matching TRBD2 (5 bases). Germline CDR1 MNHNS, CDR2 SASEGT. The CDR3 spans 14 residues. Trimming removed 4 bases from V and 6 bases from J, with 12 bases in between. This CDR3 is CASSVSGIAGELFF. The CDR3 nucleotides are TGTGCCAGCAGTGTATCGGGGATCGCCGGGGAGCTGTTTTTT.

V is TRBV21-1 and J is TRBJ1-5; whether TRBD1, the table's D call, matches the DNA was not checked. TRBV21-1 is marked as a pseudogene. The CDR3 has 21 amino acids. CDR3 bases: TGTGCCAGCAGCCACAAGAAGATCGACAGGGAAGGGGATAGGGGCAATCAGCCCCAGCATTTT. This translates into CASSHKKIDREGDRGNQPQHF.

The chain is built from TRBV10-3 and TRBJ2-1, with 7 bases that match TRBD1. V shed 3 bases, J shed 7 bases, and the junction held 3 bases outside the gene matches. There are 13 residues in the CDR3. Germline V gene lookup returns CDR1 ENHRY and CDR2 SYGVKD. CDR3 nucleotides: TGTGCCATCAGTGATGGACAGGTGAATGAGCAGTTCTTC. Translating it yields CAISDGQVNEQFF.

This rearrangement joins TRBV5-4 to TRBJ2-7; D might be TRBD1 (5 bases). The V and J ends lost 2 bases and 4 bases respectively, with 13 bases between them. Per germline, CDR1 SGHNT and CDR2 YYREEE (reference sequence). This CDR3 is built from 14 residues. The CDR3 nucleotides read TGTGCCAGCAGCTTCAATGGGGCTCGTTACGAGCAGTACTTC. Its protein product is CASSFNGARYEQYF.

The chain uses TRBV6-1 and TRBJ2-2; no clear D gene. Deletions cut 2 bases from V and 1 base from J, with 14 bases between. This CDR3 region has 17 residues. CDR1 MNHNS and CDR2 SASEGT come from the germline V gene. Written as DNA, the CDR3 is TGTGCCAGCAGTGAAATAAAACAGCCCATGAACACCGGGGAGCTGTTTTTT. Protein sequence: CASSEIKQPMNTGELFF.

The chain employs TRBV28 and TRBJ2-7; 8 nucleotides agree with TRBD1. Germline lookup yields CDR1 MDHEN and CDR2 SYDVKM. The CDR3 is made up of 16 amino acids. J lost 3 bases, V lost 6 bases, and 13 bases had no gene match. CDR3 nucleotides: TGTGCCAGCAGAGAAACATACCGGGACAGGCACTACGAGCAGTACTTC. Translated: CASRETYRDRHYEQYF.

V is TRBV7-6 and J is TRBJ2-3; 15 positions match TRBD2. The length of the CDR3 is 17 residues. Germline CDR1 is SGHVS and CDR2 is FNYEAQ. With 1 base clipped from V and 6 bases from J, the junction kept 5 bases outside the gene matches. This chain's CDR3 is CASSLGGLAGGWDTQYF. The DNA of the CDR3 is TGTGCCAGCAGCTTAGGGGGACTAGCGGGAGGATGGGATACGCAGTATTTT.

J is TRBJ2-6 and V is TRBV7-9; D uncertain. The CDR3 runs to 13 residues. The V end lost 8 bases, the J end lost 1 base, and 6 bases lay between the germline ends. Germline CDR1 SEHNR, CDR2 FQNEAQ (reference sequence). CDR3 sequence (DNA): TGTGCCAGCGGGCGGTCTGGGGCCAACGTCCTGACTTTC. This encodes CASGRSGANVLTF.

The chain recombines TRBV5-6 with TRBJ1-1, with 7 bases aligning to TRBD1. The CDR3 spans 15 residues. CDR1 is SGHDT and CDR2 is YYEEEE in the germline V gene. Trimming cost V 0 bases and J 0 bases; bases outside gene matches: 2. As DNA, the CDR3 is TGTGCCAGCAGCTTGGGACAGGGCATGAACACTGAAGCTTTCTTT. It codes for CASSLGQGMNTEAFF.

The chain couples TRBV6-5 to TRBJ2-7; D remains unclear. V lost 5 bases, J lost 4 bases, and 15 bases lay in between. CDR3 length: 14 amino acids. Looked up from germline, CDR1 is MNHEY and CDR2 is SVGAGI. The CDR3 region has the DNA TGTGCCAGCAGTCCTCTCGACCAAGTGTACGAGCAGTACTTC. This translates into CASSPLDQVYEQYF.

The chain carries TRBV5-1 and TRBJ1-2; 7 bases are a match to TRBD1. The germline CDR1 and CDR2 sequences are SGHRS and YFSETQ. CDR3 length: 15 residues. J was trimmed by 8 bases and V by 0 bases; bases with no gene match: 10. The CDR3 loop reads CASSLGASTGFGYTF. Written as DNA, the CDR3 is TGCGCCAGCAGCTTGGGGGCCTCGACAGGGTTCGGCTACACCTTC.

This clone is a singleton in its sample. Other DNA sequences in this sample translate to the same CDR3. The rearrangement uses TRBV11-3 and TRBJ2-7; 8 bases match TRBD2. Trimming at V came to 5 bases and at J to 6 bases, leaving 6 bases not matched to a gene. Germline values: CDR1 SGHNT, CDR2 YENEEA. This CDR3 contains 13 residues. CDR3 nucleotide sequence: TGTGCCAGCAGCCTCGGGAGGGCCGGCGAGCAGTACTTC. Amino acid sequence: CASSLGRAGEQYF.

The CDR3, as DNA: TGTGCCAGCCGGGGACAGGGGGCGATTAAGGACGAGCAGTACTTC. As protein: CASRGQGAIKDEQYF. This rearrangement joins TRBV2 to TRBJ2-7, with 12 bases lining up with TRBD1. Germline trimming cut 8 bases from V and 5 bases from J; bases unmatched to any gene: 10. CDR3 length equals 15 residues. Germline CDR1 SNHLY, CDR2 FYNNEI.

As for this clone: The sample has other DNA sequences that encode this CDR3 too. The rearrangement links TRBV19 to TRBJ2-7; possible D gene TRBD2, 6 bases. This CDR3 contains 13 residues. V was trimmed by 6 bases and J by 2 bases, leaving 11 bases between them. Per germline, CDR1 LNHDA and CDR2 SQIVND (reference sequence). The chain's CDR3 is CASSTGSPYEQYF. The CDR3 nucleotides are TGTGCCAGTAGCACCGGGAGTCCCTACGAGCAGTACTTC.

The V gene is TRBV27, the J gene TRBJ2-3, with D unresolved. CDR3 length: 14 residues. Deletions cut 7 bases from V and 7 bases from J, with 18 bases between. CDR1 and CDR2 from the germline V gene are MNHEY and SMNVEV (reference sequence). The CDR3 DNA reads as TGTGCCAGCATTAAGTTAACGAATTCGTATACGCAGTATTTT. Its translation: CASIKLTNSYTQYF.

V usage is TRBV5-1 and J usage is TRBJ2-7; perhaps D is TRBD1 or TRBD2 (6 bases each). CDR1 and CDR2 (germline): SGHRS, YFSETQ. V was shortened by 4 bases and J by 0 bases, with 11 bases between the two germline ends. The CDR3 covers 14 residues. As DNA, the CDR3 is TGCGCCAGCAGCAACGGGGGCAGCTCCTACGAGCAGTACTTC. Translation: CASSNGGSSYEQYF.

The chain uses TRBV18 and TRBJ1-5, with D unclear. CDR1 and CDR2 from the germline V gene are KGHSH and LQKENI. V lost 2 bases to trimming and J lost 2 bases, with 7 bases between them. The CDR3 sequence is 14 residues long. Here the CDR3 DNA reads TGTGCCAGCTCACCAACTGTGGGCAATCAGCCCCAGCATTTT. Residues: CASSPTVGNQPQHF.

For this clone: In the same sample, other DNA sequences code for this CDR3. The chain joins TRBV18 to TRBJ2-7, with 8 bases aligning to TRBD1. The V gene end was trimmed by 2 bases and the J gene end by 4 bases; junction bases not matched to a gene: 7. From germline, CDR1 is KGHSH and CDR2 LQKENI. The CDR3 length is 15 residues. Here the CDR3 DNA reads TGTGCCAGCTCACCAGGTACAGGGGGAGTATACGAGCAGTACTTC. This gives the protein CASSPGTGGVYEQYF.